This T cell receptor (beta chain) was obtained from a study of blood T cells in healthy people across ages. The authors ran a second PCR of roughly 6 to 12 cycles using a sample-barcoded 5' primer and a J-beta primer mix. Each of the cDNA molecules was tagged by a template-switch adaptor with 12 random nucleotides. TCRdb analysed the 5' RACE reads with MiXCR anew, one entry per CDR3 protein. This table has around 2 million distinct CDR3 sequences, around 42% appearing once. This clonotype was observed a few times. The sequence came from a human donor in good health. Sequencing was carried out using blood.

The CDR3 DNA reads TGTGCCAGCAGTGAATGGGGACAGGGTAGGAATGAGCAGTTCTTC. Protein sequence: CASSEWGQGRNEQFF. The chain carries TRBV25-1 and TRBJ2-1, with 9 nucleotides matching TRBD1. Germline lookup yields CDR1 MGHDK and CDR2 SYGVNS. The CDR3 contains 15 residues. V dropped 1 base and J dropped 7; count of bases not matched to a gene: 5.